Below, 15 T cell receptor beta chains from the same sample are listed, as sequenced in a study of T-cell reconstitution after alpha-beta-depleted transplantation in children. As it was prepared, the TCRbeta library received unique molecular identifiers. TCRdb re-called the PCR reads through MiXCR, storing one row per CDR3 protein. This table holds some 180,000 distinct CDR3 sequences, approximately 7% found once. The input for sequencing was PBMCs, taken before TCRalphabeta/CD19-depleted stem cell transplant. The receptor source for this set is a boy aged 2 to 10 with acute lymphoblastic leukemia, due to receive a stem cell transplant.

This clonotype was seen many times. The CDR3 protein is CASSLELQSSYEQYF. For the CDR3, the DNA is TGTGCCAGCAGCTTAGAATTGCAAAGCTCCTACGAGCAGTACTTC. This chain connects TRBV7-8 to TRBJ2-7; D gene unclear. Trimming took off 1 base at V and 0 bases at J, with 10 bases between the two ends. This CDR3 has 15 amino acids. Germline V gene lookup returns CDR1 SGHVS and CDR2 FQNEAQ.

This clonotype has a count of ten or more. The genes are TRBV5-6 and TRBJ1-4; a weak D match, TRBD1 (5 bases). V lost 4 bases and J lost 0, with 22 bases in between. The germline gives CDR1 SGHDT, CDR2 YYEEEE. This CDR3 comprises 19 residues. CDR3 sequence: CASSLERGTGLATNEKLFF. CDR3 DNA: TGTGCCAGCAGCCTGGAGAGAGGGACCGGTCTTGCAACTAATGAAAAACTGTTTTTT.

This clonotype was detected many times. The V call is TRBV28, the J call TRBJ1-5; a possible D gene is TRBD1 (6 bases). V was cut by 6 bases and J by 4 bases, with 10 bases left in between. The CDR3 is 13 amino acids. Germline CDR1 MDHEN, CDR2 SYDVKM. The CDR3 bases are TGTGCCAGCAGGAGGGGGGCAAATCAGCCCCAGCATTTT. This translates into CASRRGANQPQHF.

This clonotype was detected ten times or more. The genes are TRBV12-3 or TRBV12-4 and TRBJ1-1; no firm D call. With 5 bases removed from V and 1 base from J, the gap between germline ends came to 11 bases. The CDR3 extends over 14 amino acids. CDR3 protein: CASSPHPENTEAFF. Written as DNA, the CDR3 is TGTGCCAGCAGTCCCCACCCGGAGAACACTGAAGCTTTCTTT.

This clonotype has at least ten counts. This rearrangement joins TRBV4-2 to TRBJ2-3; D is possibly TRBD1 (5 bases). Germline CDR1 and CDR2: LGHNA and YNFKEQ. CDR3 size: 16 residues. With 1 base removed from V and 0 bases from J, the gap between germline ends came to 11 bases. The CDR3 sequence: CASSQAVAGSTDTQYF. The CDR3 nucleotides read TGTGCCAGCAGCCAAGCGGTGGCAGGGAGCACAGATACGCAGTATTTT.

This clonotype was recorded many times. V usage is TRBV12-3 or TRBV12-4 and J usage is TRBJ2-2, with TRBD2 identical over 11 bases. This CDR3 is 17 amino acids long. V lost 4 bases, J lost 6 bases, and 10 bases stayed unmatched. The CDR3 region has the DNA TGTGCCAGCAGTTACCTAGCGGGGGGCCCACGCGCCGGGGAGCTGTTTTTT. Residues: CASSYLAGGPRAGELFF.

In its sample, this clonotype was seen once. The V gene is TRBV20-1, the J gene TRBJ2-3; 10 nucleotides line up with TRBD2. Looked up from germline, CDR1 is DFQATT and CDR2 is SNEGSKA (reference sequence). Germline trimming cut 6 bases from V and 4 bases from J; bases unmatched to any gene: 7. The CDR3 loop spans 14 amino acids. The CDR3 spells CSANSGGASDTQYF. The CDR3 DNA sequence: TGCAGTGCCAACAGCGGGGGGGCGTCAGATACGCAGTATTTT.

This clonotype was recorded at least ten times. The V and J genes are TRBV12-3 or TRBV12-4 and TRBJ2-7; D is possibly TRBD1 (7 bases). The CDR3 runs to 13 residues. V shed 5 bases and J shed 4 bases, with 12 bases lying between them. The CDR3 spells CASSPGDSYEQYF. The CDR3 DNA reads TGTGCCAGCAGTCCGGGGGACAGTTACGAGCAGTACTTC.

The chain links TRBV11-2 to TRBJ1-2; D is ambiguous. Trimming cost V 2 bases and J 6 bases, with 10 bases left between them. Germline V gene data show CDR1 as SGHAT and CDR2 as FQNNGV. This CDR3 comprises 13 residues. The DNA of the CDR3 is TGTGCCAGCAGCTTAAAAGGGAGGGATGGCTACACCTTC. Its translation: CASSLKGRDGYTF.

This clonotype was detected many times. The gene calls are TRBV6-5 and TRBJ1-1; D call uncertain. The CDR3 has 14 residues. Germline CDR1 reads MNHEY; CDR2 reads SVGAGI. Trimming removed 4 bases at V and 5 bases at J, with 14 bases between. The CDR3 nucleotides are TGTGCCAGCAGTTTTGGAAACGTCCGGACTGAAGCTTTCTTT. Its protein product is CASSFGNVRTEAFF.

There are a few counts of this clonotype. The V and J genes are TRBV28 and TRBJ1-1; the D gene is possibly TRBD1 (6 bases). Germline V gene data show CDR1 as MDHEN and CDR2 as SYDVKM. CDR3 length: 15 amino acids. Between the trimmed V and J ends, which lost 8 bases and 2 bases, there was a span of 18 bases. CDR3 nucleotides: TGTGCCAGCCGGGGTAGGGGGGGGCGAAACACTGAAGCTTTCTTT. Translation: CASRGRGGRNTEAFF.

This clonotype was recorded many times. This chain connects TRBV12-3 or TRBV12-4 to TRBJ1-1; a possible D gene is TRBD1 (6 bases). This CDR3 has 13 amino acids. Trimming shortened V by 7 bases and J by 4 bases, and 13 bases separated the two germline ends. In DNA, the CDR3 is TGTGCCAGCACCCGAGAGGGGGGCACTGAAGCTTTCTTT. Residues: CASTREGGTEAFF.

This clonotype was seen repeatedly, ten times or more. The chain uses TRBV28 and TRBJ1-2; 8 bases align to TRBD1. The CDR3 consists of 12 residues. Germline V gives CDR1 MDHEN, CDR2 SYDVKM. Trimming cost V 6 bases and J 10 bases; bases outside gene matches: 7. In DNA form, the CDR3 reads TGTGCCAGCAGCAACCCGGACAGGGACTACACCTTC. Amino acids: CASSNPDRDYTF.

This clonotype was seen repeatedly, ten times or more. The CDR3 nucleotides read TGTGCCAGCAGCCCGGGAGGGGGGGGGCATTACGAGCAGTACTTC. Amino acid sequence: CASSPGGGGHYEQYF. V is TRBV7-9 and J is TRBJ2-7; 8 bases are a match to TRBD2. Losses at the gene ends were 5 bases for V and 4 bases for J; bases not matched to a gene: 10. CDR1 SEHNR and CDR2 FQNEAQ come from the germline V gene (reference sequence). CDR3 length equals 15 residues.

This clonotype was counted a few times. CDR3 bases: TGCAGTGCTAGACGGAGCGGGAGGATCCAAGAGACCCAGTACTTC. It translates to CSARRSGRIQETQYF. The chain joins TRBV20-1 to TRBJ2-5; 9 bases are shared with TRBD2. Unmatched junction bases numbered 5, after V lost 2 bases and J lost 1 base. Germline CDR1 and CDR2: DFQATT and SNEGSKA (reference sequence). This CDR3 comprises 15 residues.